The 19 T cell receptor beta chains listed next were all sequenced from one sample in a study of T cells in Graves' hyperthyroidism and ophthalmopathy. Amplified regions were TCR beta CDR3 sequences from RNA transcripts. TCR CDR3 regions were first amplified by RT-PCR with HTBI primers. TCRdb processed the multiplex PCR reads anew with MiXCR; each CDR3 protein has one entry. Of more than 350,000 distinct CDR3 sequences in the sample, approximately 17% are singletons; the top ten hold around a third. Sequencing was performed on blood. All receptors derive from a woman in her twenties or thirties with Graves' hyperthyroidism that later progressed to Graves' ophthalmopathy.

This clonotype came up many times. The V call is TRBV5-5, the J call TRBJ2-2; D is uncertain. Germline V CDR1 and CDR2: SGHKS, YYEKEE (reference sequence). This CDR3 is built from 17 residues. V was cut by 1 base and J by 8 bases, with 21 bases left in between. CDR3 region: CASSLTIVGHDHGELFF. CDR3 bases: TGTGCCAGCAGCTTGACGATCGTTGGGCATGATCATGGGGAGCTGTTTTTT.

This clonotype was counted at least ten times. This sequence joins TRBV27 and TRBJ2-1, with D perhaps being TRBD1 or TRBD2 (5 bases each). The CDR3 totals 14 residues. Germline V gene lookup returns CDR1 MNHEY and CDR2 SMNVEV (reference sequence). V dropped 2 bases and J dropped 10 bases, with 15 bases sitting between them. The CDR3: CASSLNQPRDEQFF. The CDR3 region has the DNA TGTGCCAGCAGTTTAAACCAGCCCAGGGACGAGCAGTTCTTC.

In regard to this clonotype: Just one base apart from a much larger clone, this may be a read error. The rearrangement uses TRBV10-3 and TRBJ2-7, with 8 bases aligning to TRBD2. The V segment lost 5 bases and the J segment 3 bases; nucleotides outside the gene matches: 15. Germline-derived CDR1 and CDR2 are ENHRY and SYGVKD. This CDR3 has 17 amino acids. The chain's CDR3 is CAISSYTWTSRNYEQYF. Here the CDR3 DNA reads TGTGCCATCAGTTCCTATACCTGGACTAGCAGGAACTACGAGCAGTACTTC.

The rearrangement links TRBV5-8 to TRBJ2-3; D not resolved. The V end was cut by 4 bases, the J end by 0 bases, with 18 bases between. Germline loops: CDR1 SGHTS, CDR2 YDEGEE. The CDR3 has 17 amino acids. The CDR3 loop reads CASSPPPPGRSTDTQYF. The CDR3, as DNA: TGTGCCAGCAGCCCTCCTCCCCCCGGGCGTAGCACAGATACGCAGTATTTT.

This clonotype came up many times. The chain uses TRBV5-1 and TRBJ2-5; the match to TRBD1 covers 11 bases. V trimming: 4 bases; J trimming: 8 bases; junction bases outside the gene matches: 10. The CDR3 length is 15 residues. Germline CDR1 and CDR2: SGHRS and YFSETQ. CDR3 loop: CASSVRTGGQGTQYF. In DNA, the CDR3 is TGCGCCAGCAGCGTTAGGACAGGGGGCCAGGGAACCCAGTACTTC.

This clonotype was found many times. Here the CDR3 DNA reads TGTGCCAGCAGTACCCCAGCGGGGGGGAAAAACATTCAGTACTTC. Translating it yields CASSTPAGGKNIQYF. The V and J genes are TRBV27 and TRBJ2-4; TRBD2 agrees at 10 bases. V shed 5 bases, J shed 4 bases, and the junction held 5 bases outside the gene matches. CDR1 is MNHEY and CDR2 is SMNVEV in the germline V gene (reference sequence). This CDR3 comprises 15 residues.

In this sample, this clonotype turned up many times. The gene calls are TRBV7-8 and TRBJ2-3; D gene ambiguous. The CDR3 covers 18 residues. V was cut by 1 base and J by 2 bases, with 19 bases left in between. CDR1 and CDR2 from the germline V gene are SGHVS and FQNEAQ. In nucleotides, the CDR3 is TGTGCCAGCAGCTTAGTTGTTTTTGTCAGTTCGGACACAGATACGCAGTATTTT. Translation gives CASSLVVFVSSDTDTQYF.

This clonotype was seen at least ten times. The chain carries TRBV28 and TRBJ1-5; D is perhaps TRBD1 (5 bases). Trimming took 8 bases from V and 2 from J, leaving 16 bases between them. Germline V gene data show CDR1 as MDHEN and CDR2 as SYDVKM. The CDR3 sequence is 15 residues long. DNA of the CDR3: TGTGCCAGCGCACAACAGGCAGGCGGCAATCAGCCCCAGCATTTT. Its translation: CASAQQAGGNQPQHF.

This chain connects TRBV6-1 to TRBJ1-2; D gene uncertain. The CDR3 length is 16 residues. Germline CDR1 MNHNS, CDR2 SASEGT. V was clipped by 6 bases and J by 2 bases, with 19 bases between them. The chain's CDR3 is CASRGRAETSNYGYTF. For the CDR3, the DNA is TGTGCCAGCAGGGGAAGGGCGGAAACCTCAAACTATGGCTACACCTTC.

This clonotype was detected ten times or more. The CDR3 DNA sequence: TGTGCCAGCAGTGGAGGGACAGCCAAATCCTACGAGCAGTACTTC. This encodes CASSGGTAKSYEQYF. V is TRBV28 and J is TRBJ2-7; D perhaps matches TRBD1 (7 bases). The CDR3 spans 15 residues. V lost 5 bases and J lost 1, with 15 bases in between. Germline values: CDR1 MDHEN, CDR2 SYDVKM. Full variable domain (rest looked up from reference TRBV28 and TRBJ2-7): DVKVTQSSRYLVKRTGEKVFLECVQDMDHENMFWYRQDPGLGLRLIYFSYDVKMKEKGDIPEGYSVSREKKERFSLILESASTNQTSMYLCASSGGTAKSYEQYFGPGTRLTVT.

This chain uses TRBV11-2 with TRBJ2-1; TRBD2 matches 7 bases. V lost 1 base to trimming and J lost 0 bases; unmatched junction nucleotides: 9. Germline V gene lookup returns CDR1 SGHAT and CDR2 FQNNGV. The CDR3 is 18 amino acids. The DNA of the CDR3 is TGTGCCAGCAGCTTAGCACTATTGGGCGGGGGCTCCTACAATGAGCAGTTCTTC. It codes for CASSLALLGGGSYNEQFF.

The V call is TRBV10-2, the J call TRBJ2-7, with 12 nucleotides matching TRBD2. Germline-derived CDR1 and CDR2 are WSHSY and SAAADI. The length of the CDR3 is 13 residues. After removal of 10 bases from V and 5 bases from J, the junction contained 6 bases not matched to a gene. The chain's CDR3 is CAIATSGSHEQYF. The CDR3 DNA reads as TGCGCCATTGCGACTAGCGGGAGTCACGAGCAGTACTTC.

This rearrangement joins TRBV20-1 to TRBJ2-3; D may be TRBD2 (5 bases). The V and J ends lost 3 bases and 4 bases respectively, with 8 bases between them. The CDR3 is 12 amino acids. The germline V gene has CDR1 DFQATT and CDR2 SNEGSKA (reference sequence). CDR3 region: CSASVRADTQYF. The CDR3, as DNA: TGCAGTGCTAGTGTGAGGGCAGATACGCAGTATTTT.

In DNA, the CDR3 is TGCGCCAGCAGCCAAGAAGGAGGACTAGCGGGGCTCACAGATACGCAGTATTTT. Its protein is CASSQEGGLAGLTDTQYF. The chain is built from TRBV4-1 and TRBJ2-3, with TRBD2 matching over 12 bases. Germline V gene lookup returns CDR1 MGHRA and CDR2 YSYEKL. The CDR3 totals 18 residues. After removal of 0 bases from V and 2 bases from J, the junction contained 6 bases not matched to a gene.

Note on this clonotype: A much bigger clone sits one base away, suggesting this may be a read error. V and J are TRBV2 and TRBJ1-1; tentatively, D is TRBD1 (5 bases). Germline CDR1 is SNHLY and CDR2 is FYNNEI. The CDR3 has 13 amino acids. CDR3 sequence reads: CASRGEVNTEASF. The CDR3 coding sequence is TGTGCCAGCAGGGGGGAAGTGAACACTGAAGCTTCCTTT.

This clonotype occurred a few times. The CDR3 is CASSLKKSRQYF. DNA for the CDR3: TGTGCCAGCAGTCTAAAAAAAAGCCGGCAGTATTTT. The chain is built from TRBV28 and TRBJ2-3; D remains ambiguous. This CDR3 comprises 12 residues. V lost 5 bases to trimming and J lost 11 bases, with 14 bases between them. The V gene's germline CDR1 is MDHEN and CDR2 SYDVKM.

About this clonotype itself: It is likely a read error, because the conserved phenylalanine at the end of the CDR3 is missing. The chain carries TRBV3-1 and TRBJ2-5; D perhaps matches TRBD2 (6 bases). With 4 bases removed from V and 5 bases from J, the gap between germline ends came to 8 bases. The germline V gene encodes CDR1 LGHDT and CDR2 YNNKEL (reference sequence). This CDR3 comprises 12 residues. The CDR3 region has the DNA TGTGCCAGCAGCCCGAGCGGGGAGACCCAGTACCTC. Translating it yields CASSPSGETQYL.

This clonotype was seen more than once but under ten times. CDR3 sequence reads: CASRLPRSPLHF. CDR3 DNA: TGTGCCAGCAGGCTGCCTAGGTCACCCCTCCACTTT. The chain carries TRBV28 and TRBJ1-6; no clear D gene. With 6 bases removed from V and 10 bases from J, the gap between germline ends came to 10 bases. The CDR3 extends over 12 amino acids. CDR1 and CDR2 (germline): MDHEN, SYDVKM.

This clonotype showed up many times. The rearrangement joins TRBV6-2 or TRBV6-3 to TRBJ1-5; a possible D gene is TRBD1 (6 bases). From germline, CDR1 is MNHEY and CDR2 SVGEGT. The CDR3 extends over 15 amino acids. Trimming took off 5 bases at V and 4 bases at J, with 15 bases between the two ends. Here the CDR3 reads CASSPSGQKNQPQHF. As DNA, the CDR3 is TGTGCCAGCAGTCCCTCGGGACAAAAAAATCAGCCCCAGCATTTT.